These 20 T cell receptor beta chains were sequenced from one sample in a study of blood T cells in healthy people across ages. PCR was performed a second time for about 7 to 11 cycles using a sample-barcoded 5' primer and a J-beta primer mix. A single record per CDR3 protein comes from TCRdb applying MiXCR to the 5' RACE reads. This sample has approximately 400,000 distinct CDR3 sequences, with 45% to 60% found just once. Source material: blood. The receptors shown here come from a man aged 55-75 years in good health.

As DNA, the CDR3 is TGTGCCAGCTCACCGTTGGTAGCGGGAGGCAATGAGCAGTTCTTC. Its protein product is CASSPLVAGGNEQFF. V gene TRBV18 combines with J gene TRBJ2-1; 10 bases map to TRBD2. V gave up 3 bases and J gave up 6 bases; unmatched junction bases: 5. The germline gives CDR1 KGHSH, CDR2 LQKENI. The CDR3 runs to 15 residues. Full variable domain (missing parts from reference TRBV18 and TRBJ2-1): NAGVMQNPRHLVRRRGQEARLRCSPMKGHSHVYWYRQLPEEGLKFMVYLQKENIIDESGMPKERFSAEFPKEGPSILRIQQVVRGDSAAYFCASSPLVAGGNEQFFGPGTRLTVL.

The chain combines TRBV29-1 with TRBJ2-5; tentative D call: TRBD1 (5 bases). The CDR3 has 10 residues. Germline CDR1 is SQVTM and CDR2 is ANQGSEA. Trimming took off 7 bases at V and 6 bases at J, with 9 bases between the two ends. CDR3 loop: CSGGEKTQYF. The CDR3 DNA is TGCAGCGGGGGCGAAAAGACCCAGTACTTC.

In this sample, this clonotype turned up many times. The chain employs TRBV2 and TRBJ2-1, with a possible D match to TRBD2 (6 bases). Germline V CDR1 and CDR2: SNHLY, FYNNEI. V was clipped by 2 bases and J by 10 bases, with 12 bases between them. The CDR3 is 13 amino acids. CDR3 loop: CASSEKRVGEQFF. In DNA, the CDR3 is TGTGCCAGCAGTGAAAAGCGGGTTGGAGAGCAGTTCTTC.

Ten or more counts support this clonotype. V usage is TRBV20-1 and J usage is TRBJ2-7; D unclear. Trimming removed 4 bases at V and 0 bases at J, with 16 bases between. Germline V gene sequence: CDR1 DFQATT, CDR2 SNEGSKA (reference sequence). The CDR3 contains 15 residues. CDR3 DNA sequence: TGCAGTGCTATCCCCTACTCGAGAAGCTCCTACGAGCAGTACTTC. Residues: CSAIPYSRSSYEQYF.

The rearrangement links TRBV29-1 to TRBJ2-1, with no clear D. The CDR3 has 14 residues. Germline V gives CDR1 SQVTM, CDR2 ANQGSEA. V was shortened by 7 bases and J by 12 bases, with 25 bases between the two germline ends. CDR3 in amino acids: CSAKGGVVHSGQFF. CDR3 in DNA: TGCAGCGCGAAAGGTGGGGTGGTCCACAGTGGGCAGTTCTTC.

This clonotype occurred a few times. The chain recombines TRBV20-1 with TRBJ2-7, with 10 bases fitting TRBD2. Per germline, CDR1 DFQATT and CDR2 SNEGSKA (reference sequence). Trimming at V came to 6 bases and at J to 0 bases, leaving 8 bases not matched to a gene. CDR3 length equals 15 residues. In DNA, the CDR3 is TGCAGTGCCAACCCGGGACTAGCGAGCTCCTACGAGCAGTACTTC. It codes for CSANPGLASSYEQYF.

The V call is TRBV2, the J call TRBJ2-5; a possible D gene is TRBD2 (5 bases). CDR1 is SNHLY, CDR2 FYNNEI, per germline. Trimming pared 2 bases from V and 7 bases from J, leaving 11 bases between. This CDR3 has 13 residues. The CDR3 protein is CASSERIEGTQYF. The CDR3 nucleotides read TGTGCCAGCAGTGAAAGGATCGAGGGGACCCAGTACTTC.

This chain connects TRBV7-3 to TRBJ2-5; 8 nucleotides align to TRBD2. From germline, CDR1 is SGHTA and CDR2 FQGTGA. Losses at the gene ends were 4 bases for V and 11 bases for J; bases not matched to a gene: 12. The length of the CDR3 is 14 residues. In nucleotides, the CDR3 is TGTGCCAGCAGCTCGGGACTATCCGGGGGGGAGCAGTACTTC. This sequence encodes CASSSGLSGGEQYF.

The chain couples TRBV2 to TRBJ2-5; D is unresolved. Trimming removed 6 bases from V and 4 bases from J, with 6 bases in between. Germline V lookup: CDR1 SNHLY, CDR2 FYNNEI. This CDR3 has 11 amino acids. The CDR3 DNA sequence: TGTGCCAGCAGACCTTCAGAGACCCAGTACTTC. It is translated as CASRPSETQYF.

This rearrangement joins TRBV20-1 to TRBJ2-3; D perhaps matches TRBD2 (6 bases). V lost 5 bases to trimming and J lost 10 bases, with 19 bases between them. The CDR3 runs 13 residues. The germline V gene has CDR1 DFQATT and CDR2 SNEGSKA (reference sequence). Here the CDR3 DNA reads TGCAGTGCTGGCCCGGGAGTGTCTGATGCGCAGTATTTT. Translating gives CSAGPGVSDAQYF.

This clonotype appeared a few times. The chain has TRBV7-6 and TRBJ2-7, with D possibly being TRBD1 or TRBD2 (7 bases each). The CDR3 is 15 residues long. Deletions cut 4 bases from V and 4 bases from J, with 17 bases between. Per the germline V gene, CDR1 is SGHVS and CDR2 is FNYEAQ. For the CDR3, the DNA is TGTGCCAGCAGCTCGGACAGGCTGGGGGGGTACGAGCAGTACTTC. It yields the protein CASSSDRLGGYEQYF.

This sequence joins TRBV3-1 and TRBJ2-5; D possibly uses TRBD1 or TRBD2 (6 bases each). This CDR3 has 13 amino acids. With 1 base removed from V and 9 bases from J, the gap between germline ends came to 12 bases. The germline V gene encodes CDR1 LGHDT and CDR2 YNNKEL (reference sequence). The CDR3 sequence is CASSQVVGGSQYF. CDR3 sequence (DNA): TGTGCCAGCAGCCAAGTAGTAGGGGGGTCCCAGTACTTC.

The V and J genes are TRBV25-1 and TRBJ1-2, with D perhaps TRBD1 (6 bases). Germline V gene data show CDR1 as MGHDK and CDR2 as SYGVNS. The CDR3 consists of 13 residues. The V end was cut by 2 bases, the J end by 8 bases, with 12 bases between. Here the CDR3 reads CASSEGGARGYTF. CDR3 sequence (DNA): TGTGCCAGCAGTGAAGGGGGGGCGCGGGGCTACACCTTC.

J is TRBJ2-3 and V is TRBV20-1; 12 bases agree with TRBD2. Germline-derived CDR1 and CDR2 are DFQATT and SNEGSKA (reference sequence). The CDR3 consists of 15 residues. Trimming at V came to 5 bases and at J to 6 bases, leaving 9 bases not matched to a gene. This chain's CDR3 is CSAATSGRWMDTQYF. CDR3 DNA: TGCAGTGCTGCAACTAGCGGGAGGTGGATGGATACGCAGTATTTT.

The rearrangement joins TRBV4-2 to TRBJ1-4; 7 bases agree with TRBD1. V was pared by 4 bases and J by 5 bases, with 10 bases of the junction left unmatched. CDR1 and CDR2 from the germline V gene are LGHNA and YNFKEQ. The CDR3 extends over 16 amino acids. The CDR3 nucleotides are TGTGCCAGCAGCCTAAACCCGGGACAGACGAATGAAAAACTGTTTTTT. This codes for CASSLNPGQTNEKLFF.

The rearrangement links TRBV19 to TRBJ1-2; no definite D call. Germline CDR1 LNHDA, CDR2 SQIVND (reference sequence). This CDR3 contains 12 residues. Trimming took off 4 bases at V and 9 bases at J, with 12 bases between the two ends. CDR3 nucleotides: TGTGCCAGTAGTACCCGAGGCAATCGCTACACCTTC. Translated: CASSTRGNRYTF.

The chain recombines TRBV28 with TRBJ2-1; the match to TRBD2 covers 13 bases. The CDR3 sequence is 14 residues long. Trimming cost V 5 bases and J 12 bases; bases outside gene matches: 7. The germline V gene has CDR1 MDHEN and CDR2 SYDVKM. The CDR3 coding sequence is TGTGCCAGCAGTCTACTAGCGGGGGGGTCCGGGCAGTTCTTC. It is translated as CASSLLAGGSGQFF.

V and J are TRBV6-5 and TRBJ1-2; 9 bases fit TRBD1. The trim removed 5 bases at V and 7 bases at J, leaving 5 bases unmatched. Germline CDR1 MNHEY, CDR2 SVGAGI. The CDR3 loop spans 13 amino acids. CDR3 residues: CASSDRQGGGYTF. The CDR3 nucleotides read TGTGCCAGCAGTGATCGACAGGGGGGTGGCTACACCTTC.

The chain combines TRBV6-5 with TRBJ2-4, with D perhaps TRBD1 (6 bases). TRBJ2-7 matches the DNA end more closely, so the J call is doubtful. CDR1 MNHEY and CDR2 SVGAGI come from the germline V gene. There are 14 residues in the CDR3. The DNA for the CDR3 is TGTGCCAGCAGTCCCTCACAGGGTCTCTACGAGCAGTACTTC. Translated, it gives CASSPSQGLYEQYF.

V usage is TRBV6-6 and J usage is TRBJ1-2; possible D gene TRBD1, 5 bases. Looked up from germline, CDR1 is MNHNY and CDR2 is SVGAGI (reference sequence). V shed 2 bases and J shed 8 bases, with 12 bases lying between them. CDR3 size: 13 residues. The CDR3 sequence: CASSYTRAEGYTF. DNA for the CDR3: TGTGCCAGCAGTTACACCAGGGCCGAGGGCTACACCTTC.